This TCR beta chain is drawn from a study of T-cell reconstitution after alpha-beta-depleted transplantation in children. CDR1 is SGHTA and CDR2 is FQGNSA in the germline V gene. CDR3 length: 15 amino acids. Trimming shortened V by 0 bases and J by 1 base, and 7 bases separated the two germline ends. The TCRbeta library incorporated unique molecular identifiers. Using its own MiXCR run on the PCR reads, TCRdb lists one record per CDR3 protein. The table lists some 200,000 distinct CDR3 sequences, about 14% of them singletons, with about 13% in the top ten. This clonotype was observed many times. The sequence derives from a human donor who donated a stem cell graft to a child with acute lymphoblastic leukemia. The chain carries TRBV7-2 and TRBJ1-5; weak D call: TRBD1 (5 bases). Sequenced material: PBMCs from the stem cell graft donor, taken from the stem cell graft. CDR3: CASSLAGDSNQPQHF. As DNA, the CDR3 is TGTGCCAGCAGCTTAGCGGGGGACAGCAATCAGCCCCAGCATTTT. The full variable domain, with the rest looked up from reference TRBV7-2 and TRBJ1-5, is GAGVSQSPSNKVTEKGKDVELRCDPISGHTALYWYRQSLGQGLEFLIYFQGNSAPDKSGLPSDRFSAERTGGSVSTLTIQRTQQEDSAVYLCASSLAGDSNQPQHFGDGTRLSIL.